The subject of this entry is one T cell receptor beta chain. Assay: immunoSEQ multiplex PCR; the TCRdb copy retains only in-frame clones and omits some. The table has 200,000 or so clones, less than 90% seen once. The CDR3 sequence is 17 residues long. The ends lost 2 bases at V and 0 bases at J; junction bases unmatched: 7. CDR1 and CDR2 (germline): LNHDA, SQIVND (reference sequence). This entry belongs to a study of blood T cell repertoires in COVID-19. The gene calls are TRBV19 and TRBJ1-5, with 7 bases lining up with TRBD1. The sample was peripheral blood. The origin of this receptor is a middle-aged woman with acute or convalescent COVID-19. The CDR3 here is CASSISWDSFSNQPQHF. In DNA form, the CDR3 reads TGTGCCAGTAGTATATCCTGGGACAGTTTTAGCAATCAGCCCCAGCATTTT.